This T cell receptor beta chain originates from a study of PD-L1 blockade in urothelial cancer. Across the whole study: Patients went on atezolizumab in the mid-2010s, receiving 1,200 mg intravenously every 3 weeks. About 85% of the roughly 29 patients were men whose urothelial cancer was bladder-origin.

Libraries were prepared by immunoSEQ multiplex PCR; TCRdb keeps only in-frame clonotypes and omits some of them. In the table there are roughly 29,000 clones, around 86% of which are singletons. Germline V lookup: CDR1 ENHRY, CDR2 SYGVKD. The V and J ends lost 4 bases and 2 bases respectively, with 8 bases between them. The CDR3 totals 13 residues. The chain is built from TRBV10-3 and TRBJ2-5, with D possibly matching TRBD1 (6 bases). The starting material was PBMCs, obtained around atezolizumab (anti-PD-L1) treatment. This receptor was taken from a man aged 50-60 years with urothelial cancer. DNA for the CDR3: TGTGCCATCAGTGGGACAGAACAAGAGACCCAGTACTTC. Its translation is CAISGTEQETQYF.